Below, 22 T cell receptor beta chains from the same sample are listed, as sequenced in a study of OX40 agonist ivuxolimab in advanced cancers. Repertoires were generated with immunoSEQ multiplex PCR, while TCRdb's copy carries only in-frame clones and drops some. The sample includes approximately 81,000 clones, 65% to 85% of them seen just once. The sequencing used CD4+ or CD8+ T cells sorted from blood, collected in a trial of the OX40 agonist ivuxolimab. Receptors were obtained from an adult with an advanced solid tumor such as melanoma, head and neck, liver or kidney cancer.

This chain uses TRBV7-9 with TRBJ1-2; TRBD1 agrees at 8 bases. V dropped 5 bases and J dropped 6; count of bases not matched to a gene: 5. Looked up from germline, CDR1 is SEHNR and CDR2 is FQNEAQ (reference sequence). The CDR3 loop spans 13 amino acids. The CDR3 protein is CASSRGQGDGYTF. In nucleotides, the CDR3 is TGTGCCAGCAGCCGCGGACAGGGTGATGGCTACACCTTC. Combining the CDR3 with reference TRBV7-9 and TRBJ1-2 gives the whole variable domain DTGVSQNPRHKITKRGQNVTFRCDPISEHNRLYWYRQTLGQGPEFLTYFQNEAQLEKSRLLSDRFSAERPKGSFSTLEIQRTEQGDSAMYLCASSRGQGDGYTFGSGTRLTVV.

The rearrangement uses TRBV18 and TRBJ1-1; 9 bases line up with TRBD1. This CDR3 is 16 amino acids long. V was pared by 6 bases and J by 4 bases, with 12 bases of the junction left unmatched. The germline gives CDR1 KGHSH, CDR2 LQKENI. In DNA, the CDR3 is TGTGCCAGCTCGACAAATCCGGGACAGGGAGGCACTGAAGCTTTCTTT. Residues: CASSTNPGQGGTEAFF.

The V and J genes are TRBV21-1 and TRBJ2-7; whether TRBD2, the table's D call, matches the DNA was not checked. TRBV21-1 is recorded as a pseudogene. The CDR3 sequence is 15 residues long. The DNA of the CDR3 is TGTGCCAGCGAAAAATGGGGGGTGGGCCCCTACGAGCAGTACTTC. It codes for CASEKWGVGPYEQYF.

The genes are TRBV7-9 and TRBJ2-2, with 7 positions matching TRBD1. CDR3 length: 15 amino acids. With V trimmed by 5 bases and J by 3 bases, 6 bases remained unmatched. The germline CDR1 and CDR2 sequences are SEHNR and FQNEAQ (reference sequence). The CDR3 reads CASSDRDRDTGELFF. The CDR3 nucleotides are TGTGCCAGCAGCGACCGGGACAGAGACACCGGGGAGCTGTTTTTT.

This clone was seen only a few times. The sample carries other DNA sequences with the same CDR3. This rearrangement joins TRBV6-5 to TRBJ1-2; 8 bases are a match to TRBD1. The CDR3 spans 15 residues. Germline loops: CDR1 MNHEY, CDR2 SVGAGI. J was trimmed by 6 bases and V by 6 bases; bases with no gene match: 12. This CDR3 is CASSLGQDSYHGYTF. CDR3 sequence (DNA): TGTGCCAGCAGCCTGGGACAGGATTCTTACCATGGCTACACCTTC.

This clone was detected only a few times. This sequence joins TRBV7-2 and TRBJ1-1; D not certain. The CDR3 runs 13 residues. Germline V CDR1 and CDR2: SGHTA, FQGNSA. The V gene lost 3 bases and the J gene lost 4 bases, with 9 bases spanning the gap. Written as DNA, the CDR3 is TGTGCCAGCAGCTTCAACGATATCACTGAAGCTTTCTTT. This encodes CASSFNDITEAFF.

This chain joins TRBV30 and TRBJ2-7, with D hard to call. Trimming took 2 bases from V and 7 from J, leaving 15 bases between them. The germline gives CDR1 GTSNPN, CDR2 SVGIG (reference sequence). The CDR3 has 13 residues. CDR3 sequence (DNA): TGTGCCTGGAGTTTTTACGAATCTGGGGAGCAGTACTTC. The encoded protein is CAWSFYESGEQYF.

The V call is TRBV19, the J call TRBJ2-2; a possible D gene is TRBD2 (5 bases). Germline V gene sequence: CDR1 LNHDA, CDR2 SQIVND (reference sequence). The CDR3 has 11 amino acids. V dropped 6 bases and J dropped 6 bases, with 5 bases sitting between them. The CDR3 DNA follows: TGTGCCAGTAGGAGGGCCGGGGAGCTGTTTTTT. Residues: CASRRAGELFF.

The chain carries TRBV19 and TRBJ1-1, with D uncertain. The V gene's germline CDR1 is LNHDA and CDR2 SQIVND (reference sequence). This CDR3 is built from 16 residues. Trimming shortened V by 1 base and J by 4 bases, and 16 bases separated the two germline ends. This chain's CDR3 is CASSIGGGSRGTEAFF. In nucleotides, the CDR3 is TGTGCCAGTAGTATAGGGGGAGGGAGTCGGGGCACTGAAGCTTTCTTT.

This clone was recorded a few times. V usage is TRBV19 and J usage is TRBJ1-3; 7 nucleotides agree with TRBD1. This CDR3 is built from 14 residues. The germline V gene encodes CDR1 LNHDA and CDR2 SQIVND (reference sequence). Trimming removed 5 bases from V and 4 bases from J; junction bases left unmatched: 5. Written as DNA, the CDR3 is TGTGCCAGTAGTCCCGGGACAGAAGGAAACACCATATATTTT. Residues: CASSPGTEGNTIYF.

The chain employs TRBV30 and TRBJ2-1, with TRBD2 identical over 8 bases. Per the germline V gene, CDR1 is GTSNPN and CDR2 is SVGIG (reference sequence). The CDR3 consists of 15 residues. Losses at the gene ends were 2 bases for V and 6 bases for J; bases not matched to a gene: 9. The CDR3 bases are TGTGCCTGGAGTAGGGGACTAGGTTTTCTCAATGAGCAGTTCTTC. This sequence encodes CAWSRGLGFLNEQFF.

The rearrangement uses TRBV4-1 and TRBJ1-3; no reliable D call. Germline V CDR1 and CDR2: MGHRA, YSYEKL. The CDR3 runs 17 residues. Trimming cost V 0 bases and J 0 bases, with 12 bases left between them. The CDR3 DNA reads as TGCGCCAGCAGCCAAGAGTCGGTTGGGAGCTCTGGAAACACCATATATTTT. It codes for CASSQESVGSSGNTIYF.

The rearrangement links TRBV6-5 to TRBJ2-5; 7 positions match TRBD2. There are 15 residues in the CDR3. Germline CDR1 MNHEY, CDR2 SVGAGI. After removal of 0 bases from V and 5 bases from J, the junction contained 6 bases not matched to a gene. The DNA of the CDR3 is TGTGCCAGCAGTTACTCGACTAGCTCTCGGGAGACCCAGTACTTC. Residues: CASSYSTSSRETQYF.

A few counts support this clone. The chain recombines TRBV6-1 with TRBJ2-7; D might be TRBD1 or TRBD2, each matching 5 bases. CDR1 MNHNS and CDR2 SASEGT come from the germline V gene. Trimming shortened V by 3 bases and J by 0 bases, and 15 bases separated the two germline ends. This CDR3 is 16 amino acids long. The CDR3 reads CASSESYGDHSYEQYF. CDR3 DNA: TGTGCCAGCAGTGAGTCGTACGGGGACCACTCCTACGAGCAGTACTTC.

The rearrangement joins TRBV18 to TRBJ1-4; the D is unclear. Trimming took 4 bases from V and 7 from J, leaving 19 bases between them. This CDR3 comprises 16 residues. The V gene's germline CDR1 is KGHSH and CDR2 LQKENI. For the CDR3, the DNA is TGTGCCAGCTCACAGGGTCGTACAGCGTTATCTGAAAAACTGTTTTTT. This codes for CASSQGRTALSEKLFF.

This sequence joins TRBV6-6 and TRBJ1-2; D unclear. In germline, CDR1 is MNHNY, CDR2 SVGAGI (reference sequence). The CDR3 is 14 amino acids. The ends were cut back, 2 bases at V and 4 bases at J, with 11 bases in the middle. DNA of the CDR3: TGTGCCAGCAGTTACACCCTTTCGAGCTATGGCTACACCTTC. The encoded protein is CASSYTLSSYGYTF.

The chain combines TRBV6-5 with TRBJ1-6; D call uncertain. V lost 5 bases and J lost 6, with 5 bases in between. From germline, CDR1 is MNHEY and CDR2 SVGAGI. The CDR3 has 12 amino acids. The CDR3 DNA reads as TGTGCCAGCAGTCCTGGTAATTCACCCCTCCACTTT. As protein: CASSPGNSPLHF.

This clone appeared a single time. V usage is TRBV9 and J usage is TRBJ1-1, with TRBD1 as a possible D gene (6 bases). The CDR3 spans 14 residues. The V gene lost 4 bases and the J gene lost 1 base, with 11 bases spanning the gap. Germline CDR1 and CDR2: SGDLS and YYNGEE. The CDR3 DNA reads TGTGCCAGCAGCTTCGAGGACAGGAACACTGAAGCTTTCTTT. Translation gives CASSFEDRNTEAFF. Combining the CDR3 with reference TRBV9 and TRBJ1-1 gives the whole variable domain DSGVTQTPKHLITATGQRVTLRCSPRSGDLSVYWYQQSLDQGLQFLIQYYNGEERAKGNILERFSAQQFPDLHSELNLSSLELGDSALYFCASSFEDRNTEAFFGQGTRLTVV.

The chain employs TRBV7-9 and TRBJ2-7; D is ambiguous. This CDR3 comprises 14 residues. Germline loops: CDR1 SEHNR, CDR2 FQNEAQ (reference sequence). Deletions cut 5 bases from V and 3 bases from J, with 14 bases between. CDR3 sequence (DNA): TGTGCCAGCAGCCCGCGTCGGAGAAGCTACGAGCAGTACTTC. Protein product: CASSPRRRSYEQYF.

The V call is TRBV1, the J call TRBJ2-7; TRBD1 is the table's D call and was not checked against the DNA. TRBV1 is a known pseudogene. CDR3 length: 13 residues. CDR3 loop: CTFSGTGDYEQYF. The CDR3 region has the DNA TGCACCTTCTCTGGGACAGGGGACTACGAGCAGTACTTC.

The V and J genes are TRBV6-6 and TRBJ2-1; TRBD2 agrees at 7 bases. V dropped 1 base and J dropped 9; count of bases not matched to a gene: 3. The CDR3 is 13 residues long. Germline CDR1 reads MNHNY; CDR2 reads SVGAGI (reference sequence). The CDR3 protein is CASSYLGLGEQFF. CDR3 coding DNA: TGTGCCAGCAGTTACTTAGGACTAGGTGAGCAGTTCTTC.

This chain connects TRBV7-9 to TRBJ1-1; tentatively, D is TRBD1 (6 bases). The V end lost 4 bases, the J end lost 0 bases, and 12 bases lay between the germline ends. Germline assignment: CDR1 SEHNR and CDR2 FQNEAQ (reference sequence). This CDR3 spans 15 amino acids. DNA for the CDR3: TGTGCCAGCAGCTCCCGACAGGCGCTGAACACTGAAGCTTTCTTT. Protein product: CASSSRQALNTEAFF.